This entry describes one T cell receptor beta chain. The antigen remains unidentified. These data come from a study of cytomegalovirus exposure and HLA in healthy donors. Turning to the study itself: Samples from HLA-typed donors yielded approximately 80 million unique TCRs in an early data release. General study results and limits: In a later analysis, V- and J-gene trimming of beta chains associated with a DCLRE1C missense variant, replicated independently.

The PCR used 60 Vbeta and 13 Jbeta primers. This table comes from immunoSEQ multiplex PCR, and its TCRdb copy is limited to in-frame clones, with some not included. The sample carries 90,000 to 150,000 clones, about three fifths recorded once. This clonotype originated in a man aged 40-55 years in good health and CMV-seropositive. The sample taken for sequencing was PBMCs.

The CDR3 reads CASISNERETEQYF. The CDR3 nucleotides are TGTGCCAGCATTTCTAATGAGCGGGAGACCGAGCAGTACTTC. The V gene is TRBV6-6, the J gene TRBJ2-7, with 8 bases lining up with TRBD2. Germline assignment: CDR1 MNHNY and CDR2 SVGAGI (reference sequence). The V gene end was trimmed by 7 bases and the J gene end by 6 bases; junction bases not matched to a gene: 11. This CDR3 is built from 14 residues.